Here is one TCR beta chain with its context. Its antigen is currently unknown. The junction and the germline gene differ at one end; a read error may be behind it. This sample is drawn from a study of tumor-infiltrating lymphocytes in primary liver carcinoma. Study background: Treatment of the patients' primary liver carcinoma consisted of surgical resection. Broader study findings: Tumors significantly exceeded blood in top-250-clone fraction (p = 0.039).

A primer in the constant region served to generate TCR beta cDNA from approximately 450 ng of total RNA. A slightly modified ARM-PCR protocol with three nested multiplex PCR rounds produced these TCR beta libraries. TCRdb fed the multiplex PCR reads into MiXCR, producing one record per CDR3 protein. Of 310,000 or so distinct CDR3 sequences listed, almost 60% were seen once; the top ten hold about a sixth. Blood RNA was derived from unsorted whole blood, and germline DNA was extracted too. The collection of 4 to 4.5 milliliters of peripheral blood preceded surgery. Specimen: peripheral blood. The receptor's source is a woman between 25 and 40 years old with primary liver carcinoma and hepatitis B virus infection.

In nucleotides, the CDR3 is TGCGCCAGCAACCAAGATCAAGGGGGATGGACTGAAGCTTCCTTT. Its translation: CASNQDQGGWTEASF. The chain carries TRBV4-3 and TRBJ1-1; the D gene is possibly TRBD1 (6 bases). From germline, CDR1 is LGHNA and CDR2 YSLEER. The CDR3 is made up of 15 amino acids.